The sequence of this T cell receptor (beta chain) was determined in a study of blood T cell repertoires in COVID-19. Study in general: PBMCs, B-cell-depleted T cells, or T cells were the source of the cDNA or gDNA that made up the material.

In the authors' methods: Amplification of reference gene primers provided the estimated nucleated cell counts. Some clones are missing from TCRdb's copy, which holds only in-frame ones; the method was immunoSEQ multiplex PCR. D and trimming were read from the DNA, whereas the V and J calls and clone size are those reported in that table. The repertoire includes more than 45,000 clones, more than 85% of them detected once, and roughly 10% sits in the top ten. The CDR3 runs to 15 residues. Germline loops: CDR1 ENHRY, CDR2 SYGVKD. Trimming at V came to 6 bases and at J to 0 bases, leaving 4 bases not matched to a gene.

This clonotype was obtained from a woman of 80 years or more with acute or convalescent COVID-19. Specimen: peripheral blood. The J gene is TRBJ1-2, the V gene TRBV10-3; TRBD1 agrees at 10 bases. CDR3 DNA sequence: TGTGCCATCAGCGCCGGGACAGGGGCTAACTATGGCTACACCTTC. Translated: CAISAGTGANYGYTF.